A selection of T cell receptor beta chains follows, all from one sample in a study of shared clonotypes between healthy human individuals. Clones were read by immunoSEQ multiplex PCR, and TCRdb kept only the in-frame ones, dropping some. This sample has 1.5 million to 2.5 million clones, with approximately 94% found just once. Sequences were obtained from naive CD8+ T cells sorted from blood. These receptors were obtained from a man between 18 and 29 years old in good health. The conserved cysteine and the conserved F or W are not part of the CDR3 here. The D gene is left open where the match is weak.

cdr3_aa	d_call	v_call	j_call
ASSYSSGRTEAF	.	TRBV6-5	TRBJ1-1
ASGLLANTGELF	.	TRBV5-4	TRBJ2-2
ASSEDFPYEQY	.	TRBV5-1	TRBJ2-7
ASSIWGLSNQPQH	.	TRBV19	TRBJ1-5
ASSLTGTGRGEQY	TRBD1	TRBV7-6	TRBJ2-7
ASSWTLSGGTDTQY	.	TRBV5-1	TRBJ2-3
ASSLWGQGFHSDYEQY	.	TRBV2	TRBJ2-7
ASSSIGTTGNQPQH	.	TRBV27	TRBJ1-5
ASSLVPNEQY	.	TRBV5-4	TRBJ2-7
ASSLGTSSHEQY	TRBD2	TRBV13	TRBJ2-7
ASGHLIGTNEKLF	.	TRBV28	TRBJ1-4
ASSPLGSGRAGEQF	TRBD2	TRBV27	TRBJ2-1
ASSLMGTGELF	.	TRBV27	TRBJ2-2
ASSPLASPNGNEQF	.	TRBV9	TRBJ2-1
ASSYGKVTEAF	.	TRBV27	TRBJ1-1
AWMGGNTIY	.	TRBV30	TRBJ1-3
ASRWRDTQY	.	TRBV13	TRBJ2-3
ASSVDLGLGLHEQY	.	TRBV9	TRBJ2-7
ASSYGQGTEAF	TRBD1	TRBV6-5	TRBJ1-1
ASSYSGQGGDTQY	.	TRBV6-5	TRBJ2-3
ASSMTLAGVWEQY	TRBD2	TRBV19	TRBJ2-7
ASSLEPSPLSGNTIY	.	TRBV28	TRBJ1-3
ASSDQGDNSPLH	.	TRBV19	TRBJ1-6
ASSPIAGPSYEQY	TRBD2	TRBV4-1	TRBJ2-7
ASSLSPYEQY	.	TRBV5-1	TRBJ2-7
ASGGDRGYEQY	TRBD1	TRBV10-3	TRBJ2-7
ASSVGGRTEAF	.	TRBV9	TRBJ1-1
ASSLFRDTYEQY	.	TRBV4-1	TRBJ2-7
SVESREDEQF	.	TRBV29-1	TRBJ2-1
AISDTGFEQY	.	TRBV10-3	TRBJ2-7
ASSLGDGSSYEQY	.	TRBV11-2	TRBJ2-7
ASSFAQTYEQY	.	TRBV27	TRBJ2-7
ASSVASGGAQDTQY	TRBD2	TRBV9	TRBJ2-3
AWTGSTDTQY	.	TRBV30	TRBJ2-3
ASSLGQGVPLATDTQY	TRBD1	TRBV28	TRBJ2-3
ASSWGLAGESYNEQF	TRBD2	TRBV7-8	TRBJ2-1
ASSPPGAGTGGSYEQY	TRBD1	TRBV28	TRBJ2-7
ASSPLLGQDYAQY	TRBD1	TRBV4-1	TRBJ2-7
ASSQGTGTYEQY	TRBD1	TRBV4-1	TRBJ2-7
SAPQGNEQF	TRBD1	TRBV20-1	TRBJ2-1
ASSLEFRGTEAF	.	TRBV5-1	TRBJ1-1
ASTPVLSSYEQY	.	TRBV10-2	TRBJ2-7
AISEGGSTDTQY	.	TRBV10-3	TRBJ2-3
AISDSGIGGAF	.	TRBV10-3	TRBJ1-1
ASRLGQGAGETQY	TRBD1	TRBV2	TRBJ2-5
ASNGLAGGAETQY	TRBD2	TRBV2	TRBJ2-5
ASGWGRNTEAF	.	TRBV27	TRBJ1-1
TSSPRTSHRETQY	.	TRBV1	TRBJ2-5
ASSVGTENQPQH	.	TRBV9	TRBJ1-5
ASSIGPWNEQF	.	TRBV19	TRBJ2-1
ASSLGLAGEQF	TRBD2	TRBV27	TRBJ2-1
ASSSSGTGVYEQY	TRBD1	TRBV13	TRBJ2-7
ASSQDRNYGYT	.	TRBV13	TRBJ1-2
ASRTGYRGINQPQH	TRBD1	TRBV28	TRBJ1-5
ASATSGNGDTDTQY	TRBD2	TRBV13	TRBJ2-3
ATSRTRGAGELF	.	TRBV15	TRBJ2-2
ASSQWGTLDYT	.	TRBV4-1	TRBJ1-2
ASSSGMSYEQY	.	TRBV6-5	TRBJ2-7